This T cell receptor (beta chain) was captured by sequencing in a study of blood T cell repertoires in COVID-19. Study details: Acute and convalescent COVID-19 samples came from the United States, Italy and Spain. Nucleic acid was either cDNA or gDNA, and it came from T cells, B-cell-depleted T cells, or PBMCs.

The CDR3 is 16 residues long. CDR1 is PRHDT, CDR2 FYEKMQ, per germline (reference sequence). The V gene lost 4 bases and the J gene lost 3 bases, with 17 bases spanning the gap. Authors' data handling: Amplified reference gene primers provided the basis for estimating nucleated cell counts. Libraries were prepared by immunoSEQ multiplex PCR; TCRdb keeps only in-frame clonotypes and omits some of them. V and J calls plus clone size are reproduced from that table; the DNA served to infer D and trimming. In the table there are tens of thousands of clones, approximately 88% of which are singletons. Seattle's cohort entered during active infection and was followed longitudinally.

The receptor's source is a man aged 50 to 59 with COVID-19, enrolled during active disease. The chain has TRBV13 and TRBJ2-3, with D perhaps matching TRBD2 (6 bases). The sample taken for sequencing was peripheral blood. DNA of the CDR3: TGTGCCAGCAGCTCCATTGGGGGGAAGTGGACAGATACGCAGTATTTT. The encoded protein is CASSSIGGKWTDTQYF.